The rows below give T cell receptor beta chains drawn from one sample of a study of vaccination effects on CD4 cells after COVID-19. Assay used: immunoSEQ multiplex PCR; TCRdb lists only in-frame clones, some missing. This table has 35,000 to 45,000 clones, approximately 84% appearing once. These TCRs are of unknown antigen specificity. The input for sequencing was CD4+ T cells from PBMCs cultured with HCoV-NL63 spike peptides, taken after COVID-19 vaccination. These receptors came from a human donor who received a COVID-19 vaccine. Some clones in this sample may be carry-over from other donors' samples. Both conserved end residues are part of each CDR3. Fields, in order: J gene, V gene, CDR3 protein.

J: TRBJ2-5
V: TRBV19
CDR3: CASSRSTEETQYF

J: TRBJ2-1
V: TRBV2
CDR3: CASVGLARNEQFF

J: TRBJ2-2
V: TRBV7-2
CDR3: CASSLAAENTGELFF

J: TRBJ1-1
V: TRBV10-3
CDR3: CAISEGQGDTEAFF

J: TRBJ2-1
V: TRBV2
CDR3: CASSGLAGVEQFF

J: TRBJ2-2
V: TRBV6-6
CDR3: CASSALRATGELFF

J: TRBJ2-5
V: TRBV6-1
CDR3: CASSEFHSQETQYF

J: TRBJ2-2
V: TRBV5-1
CDR3: CASREGHGELFF

J: TRBJ2-3
V: TRBV19
CDR3: CASSMMTSTDTQYF

J: TRBJ2-3
V: TRBV7-3
CDR3: CASTKPPGLDTDTQYF

J: TRBJ2-4
V: TRBV2
CDR3: CASSGGPGQGKSIQYF

J: TRBJ2-3
V: TRBV27
CDR3: CASSFLGPLEDTQYF

J: TRBJ2-2
V: TRBV5-1
CDR3: CASRVTTNTGELFF

J: TRBJ2-5
V: TRBV2
CDR3: CASMIGYQETQYF

J: TRBJ1-6
V: TRBV25-1
CDR3: CASSRDGNSPLHF

J: TRBJ2-6
V: TRBV5-1
CDR3: CASSISAGAGANVLTF

J: TRBJ2-5
V: TRBV4-1
CDR3: CASSQETRQETQYF

J: TRBJ1-2
V: TRBV4-1
CDR3: CASSQATPRVYGYTF

J: TRBJ2-1
V: TRBV29-1
CDR3: CSVGDNEQFF

J: TRBJ2-3
V: TRBV5-1
CDR3: CASSLSGVSTDTQYF

J: TRBJ2-5
V: TRBV25-1
CDR3: CASSDRDRVIETQYF

J: TRBJ2-1
V: TRBV7-9
CDR3: CASSFRGESSYNEQFF

J: TRBJ1-2
V: TRBV30
CDR3: CAWSVLHRTAGTF

J: TRBJ1-1
V: TRBV18
CDR3: CASSPRGGKTEAFF

J: TRBJ1-2
V: TRBV5-1
CDR3: CASSPDMNLPTGYTF

J: TRBJ1-6
V: TRBV6-4
CDR3: CASSEGSYRGSPLHF

J: TRBJ1-1
V: TRBV29-1
CDR3: CSVVDRGVGTEAFF

J: TRBJ1-2
V: TRBV2
CDR3: CASSDKRGNYGYTF

J: TRBJ1-5
V: TRBV29-1
CDR3: CSVIQGGDQPQHF

J: TRBJ1-1
V: TRBV6-5
CDR3: CASSNTGNTEAFF

J: TRBJ2-3
V: TRBV6-5
CDR3: CASSYPSRGTQYF

J: TRBJ2-5
V: TRBV18
CDR3: CASSLQRGSETQYF

J: TRBJ1-3
V: TRBV9
CDR3: CASSAGLISGNTIYF

J: TRBJ1-2
V: TRBV6-5
CDR3: CASSYGDLTNYGYTF

J: TRBJ1-4
V: TRBV6-5
CDR3: CASSYTSGLNEKLFF

J: TRBJ1-4
V: TRBV6-1
CDR3: CASSEGDRGASEKLFF

J: TRBJ2-3
V: TRBV7-8
CDR3: CASSLSLAGSTDTQYF

J: TRBJ1-3
V: TRBV18
CDR3: CASSPGTAGNTIYF

J: TRBJ2-5
V: TRBV6-6
CDR3: CASSQSRQAQETQYF

J: TRBJ2-3
V: TRBV2
CDR3: CASKKRGVGYTQYF

J: TRBJ1-4
V: TRBV6-5
CDR3: CASSYSGPINEKLFF

J: TRBJ1-2
V: TRBV12-3/TRBV12-4
CDR3: CASSLMYYGYTF

J: TRBJ1-1
V: TRBV2
CDR3: CASTKGGEGGTEAFF